This TCR beta chain was sequenced during a study of OX40 agonist ivuxolimab in advanced cancers. Here immunoSEQ multiplex PCR was the method, and the copy in TCRdb shows in-frame clones only, minus some. The data contain 40,000 or so clones, approximately 90% of them singletons. The investigators sampled blood at baseline, at cycle 4 day 1, and at cycle 7 day 1. Looked up from germline, CDR1 is PRHDT and CDR2 is FYEKMQ (reference sequence). V was pared by 0 bases and J by 8 bases, with 13 bases between. This CDR3 spans 14 amino acids. The source of this sequence is an adult with an advanced solid tumor such as melanoma, head and neck, liver or kidney cancer. The V gene is TRBV13, the J gene TRBJ1-2, with TRBD1 as a possible D gene (6 bases). The specimen was CD4+ or CD8+ T cells sorted from blood, collected in a trial of the OX40 agonist ivuxolimab. As DNA, the CDR3 is TGTGCCAGCAGCTTAGGCCGGAGGGGGAGAGGCTACACCTTC. This translates into CASSLGRRGRGYTF.